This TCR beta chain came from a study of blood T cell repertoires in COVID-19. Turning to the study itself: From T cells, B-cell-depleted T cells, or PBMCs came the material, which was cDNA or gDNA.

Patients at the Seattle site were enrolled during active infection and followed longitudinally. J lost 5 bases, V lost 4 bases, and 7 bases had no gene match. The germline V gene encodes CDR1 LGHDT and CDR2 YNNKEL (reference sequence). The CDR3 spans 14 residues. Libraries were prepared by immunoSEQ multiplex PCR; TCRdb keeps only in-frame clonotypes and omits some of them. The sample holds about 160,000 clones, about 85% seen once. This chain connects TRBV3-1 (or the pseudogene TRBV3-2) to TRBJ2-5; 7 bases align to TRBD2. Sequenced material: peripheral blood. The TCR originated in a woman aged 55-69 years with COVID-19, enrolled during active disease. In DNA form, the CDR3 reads TGTGCCAGCAGCCTCGGGGGGAGTTCCGAGACCCAGTACTTC. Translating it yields CASSLGGSSETQYF.